One and the same sample provided the 19 T cell receptor beta chains below, sequenced in a study of CD8 T cells in ankylosing spondylitis. Each CDR3 protein gets one entry after TCRdb re-called the 5' RACE reads with MiXCR. This sample carries around 250,000 distinct CDR3 sequences, roughly 32% of them seen once, and the ten largest clones take around 4.4%. The sequenced sample was blood, either unsorted or a sorted T cell fraction (not recorded which). The receptors were gathered from a male donor with ankylosing spondylitis or in good health (not recorded which).

Only a few counts were recorded for this clonotype. This chain links TRBV5-5 with TRBJ1-2; 10 bases align to TRBD1. CDR3 length equals 15 residues. V shed 1 base, J shed 5 bases, and the junction held 5 bases outside the gene matches. In germline, CDR1 is SGHKS, CDR2 YYEKEE (reference sequence). CDR3 in amino acids: CASSLRGDRGYGYTF. The CDR3 bases are TGTGCCAGCAGCTTGCGGGGGGACAGGGGTTATGGCTACACCTTC. The full variable domain, in which reference TRBV5-5 and TRBJ1-2 provide the parts outside the CDR3, is DAGVTQSPTHLIKTRGQQVTLRCSPISGHKSVSWYQQVLGQGPQFIFQYYEKEERGRGNFPDRFSARQFPNYSSELNVNALLLGDSALYLCASSLRGDRGYGYTFGSGTRLTVV.

This clonotype has just a few counts. The V and J genes are TRBV10-3 and TRBJ1-5, with 7 nucleotides matching TRBD1. The CDR3 extends over 15 amino acids. V shed 2 bases, J shed 4 bases, and the junction held 5 bases outside the gene matches. CDR1 is ENHRY and CDR2 is SYGVKD in the germline V gene. This chain's CDR3 is CAISEGGGPNQPQHF. DNA of the CDR3: TGTGCCATCAGTGAGGGAGGGGGCCCAAATCAGCCCCAGCATTTT.

The gene calls are TRBV6-5 and TRBJ2-1; D tentatively reads TRBD1 or TRBD2 (5 bases each). Trimming took 6 bases from V and 7 from J, leaving 10 bases between them. CDR3 length equals 12 residues. Germline V gene lookup returns CDR1 MNHEY and CDR2 SVGAGI. CDR3 sequence: CASRGPSNEQFF. The CDR3 coding sequence is TGTGCCAGCAGGGGACCGAGTAATGAGCAGTTCTTC.

This clonotype was counted between two and nine times. V and J are TRBV29-1 and TRBJ1-4; D is possibly TRBD1 (5 bases). Germline V CDR1 and CDR2: SQVTM, ANQGSEA. Trimming removed 6 bases at V and 4 bases at J, with 9 bases between. CDR3 length equals 12 residues. The CDR3 region is CSVLGGNEKLFF. Written as DNA, the CDR3 is TGCAGCGTATTGGGGGGTAATGAAAAACTGTTTTTT.

The chain recombines TRBV5-1 with TRBJ1-1; no clear D. The CDR3 has 14 residues. Trimming removed 4 bases at V and 4 bases at J, with 14 bases between. Looked up from germline, CDR1 is SGHRS and CDR2 is YFSETQ. The CDR3 DNA is TGCGCCAGCAGCCAACGCGCAAAAGGCACTGAAGCTTTCTTT. Encoded protein: CASSQRAKGTEAFF.

The chain links TRBV20-1 to TRBJ2-2; 7 nucleotides agree with TRBD2. J gave up 4 bases and V 6 bases, and 11 bases lay outside the gene matches. This CDR3 spans 15 amino acids. Germline V CDR1 and CDR2: DFQATT, SNEGSKA (reference sequence). CDR3 sequence (DNA): TGCAGTGCCCGGGGGGTATCGGGTGTCACCGGGGAGCTGTTTTTT. Its protein is CSARGVSGVTGELFF.

In this sample, this clonotype turned up many times. J is TRBJ1-6 and V is TRBV6-1; 8 nucleotides agree with TRBD1. J gave up 7 bases and V 7 bases, and 12 bases lay outside the gene matches. The CDR3 has 16 residues. Germline CDR1 and CDR2: MNHNS and SASEGT. The CDR3: CASTNRRGLGNSPLHF. In DNA form, the CDR3 reads TGTGCCAGCACCAACCGCAGGGGGCTGGGGAATTCACCCCTCCACTTT.

This chain uses TRBV3-1 with TRBJ1-1; D possibly corresponds to TRBD1 (5 bases). Deletions cut 2 bases from V and 3 bases from J, with 13 bases between. Germline CDR1 is LGHDT and CDR2 is YNNKEL (reference sequence). This CDR3 contains 15 residues. CDR3 in amino acids: CASSQKVTGDTEAFF. In DNA form, the CDR3 reads TGTGCCAGCAGCCAAAAGGTTACGGGGGACACTGAAGCTTTCTTT.

This chain links TRBV11-2 with TRBJ2-1, with TRBD2 matching over 7 bases. This CDR3 contains 14 residues. Germline assignment: CDR1 SGHAT and CDR2 FQNNGV. V trimming: 7 bases; J trimming: 2 bases; junction bases outside the gene matches: 5. The CDR3 loop reads CASTLGLAYNEQFF. The CDR3 DNA follows: TGTGCCAGCACCCTCGGACTAGCCTACAATGAGCAGTTCTTC.

There are a few counts of this clonotype. V usage is TRBV20-1 and J usage is TRBJ2-3; TRBD2 agrees at 10 bases. The V gene's germline CDR1 is DFQATT and CDR2 SNEGSKA (reference sequence). The CDR3 spans 14 residues. The junction had 6 bases not matched to a gene; V was cut back by 4 bases and J by 5 bases. CDR3 sequence reads: CSATRAGGQDTQYF. CDR3 DNA: TGCAGTGCTACGAGAGCGGGGGGGCAAGATACGCAGTATTTT.

The table lists this clonotype with a few counts. The chain couples TRBV6-4 to TRBJ2-1; TRBD2 aligns across 15 bases. Germline V gives CDR1 MRHNA, CDR2 SNTAGT. V trimming: 0 bases; J trimming: 12 bases; junction bases outside the gene matches: 6. The CDR3 extends over 16 amino acids. CDR3: CASSDSGLAGGQGQFF. The CDR3 region has the DNA TGTGCCAGCAGTGACTCCGGACTAGCGGGGGGGCAGGGGCAGTTCTTC.

The V and J genes are TRBV20-1 and TRBJ2-5; TRBD2 is a possible D gene (7 bases). The CDR3 sequence is 15 residues long. Germline V lookup: CDR1 DFQATT, CDR2 SNEGSKA (reference sequence). The germline V and J ends were trimmed by 1 base and 1 base, with 13 bases remaining between them. CDR3 amino acids: CSARGHGGPQETQYF. CDR3 bases: TGCAGTGCTAGAGGCCACGGGGGGCCCCAAGAGACCCAGTACTTC.

CDR3 amino acids: CSAFGGGRNEQFF. CDR3 bases: TGCAGTGCTTTTGGGGGGGGCCGGAATGAGCAGTTCTTC. The chain joins TRBV20-1 to TRBJ2-1; possibly TRBD2 for D (7 bases). This CDR3 region has 13 residues. Trimming cost V 5 bases and J 7 bases, with 15 bases left between them. Germline CDR1 and CDR2: DFQATT and SNEGSKA (reference sequence).

This clonotype was counted once. The chain couples TRBV24-1 to TRBJ1-5, with a weak D call TRBD1 (5 bases). Trimming pared 4 bases from V and 7 bases from J, leaving 16 bases between. The CDR3 extends over 15 amino acids. The germline V gene has CDR1 KGHDR and CDR2 SFDVKD. CDR3 protein: CATSEQRSRVQPQHF. CDR3 DNA: TGTGCCACCAGTGAGCAGAGGAGCAGGGTCCAGCCCCAGCATTTT.

The rearrangement uses TRBV4-1 and TRBJ2-7, with D perhaps TRBD1 (6 bases). CDR3 length: 13 residues. Germline lookup yields CDR1 MGHRA and CDR2 YSYEKL. V was clipped by 1 base and J by 4 bases, with 8 bases between them. The CDR3 nucleotides are TGCGCCAGCAGCCAAGGGGACAAATACGAGCAGTACTTC. Translated: CASSQGDKYEQYF.

This clonotype was seen more than once but under ten times. CDR3 in amino acids: CSALLTENYGYTF. The DNA of the CDR3 is TGCAGTGCTCTCTTGACGGAAAACTATGGCTACACCTTC. This chain connects TRBV20-1 to TRBJ1-2; no definite D call. V was cut by 5 bases and J by 2 bases, with 12 bases left in between. CDR1 DFQATT and CDR2 SNEGSKA come from the germline V gene (reference sequence). The CDR3 spans 13 residues.

The gene calls are TRBV20-1 and TRBJ2-3; D tentatively fits TRBD1 or TRBD2 (8 bases each). Between the trimmed V and J ends, which lost 4 bases and 5 bases, there was a span of 19 bases. This CDR3 region has 15 residues. Germline loops: CDR1 DFQATT, CDR2 SNEGSKA (reference sequence). This chain's CDR3 is CSATQGAGGRDTQYF. Written as DNA, the CDR3 is TGCAGTGCTACCCAGGGGGCGGGGGGCCGAGATACGCAGTATTTT.

This clonotype came up a few times. The chain carries TRBV20-1 and TRBJ2-1; a weak D match, TRBD1 (5 bases). The CDR3 sequence is 15 residues long. Germline CDR1 is DFQATT and CDR2 is SNEGSKA (reference sequence). Deletions cut 6 bases from V and 0 bases from J, with 15 bases between. CDR3 sequence reads: CSAPRQRSSYNEQFF. In DNA, the CDR3 is TGCAGTGCGCCCCGACAGAGAAGCTCCTACAATGAGCAGTTCTTC.

This clonotype was picked up one time. The gene calls are TRBV9 and TRBJ2-5; 13 bases are shared with TRBD2. The germline V gene encodes CDR1 SGDLS and CDR2 YYNGEE. The CDR3 is 18 amino acids. The J segment lost 1 base and the V segment lost 3 bases, leaving 9 bases of the junction unmatched. The CDR3 region is CASSGTSGGVILQETQYF. For the CDR3, the DNA is TGTGCCAGCAGCGGCACTAGCGGGGGGGTCATACTCCAAGAGACCCAGTACTTC. Based on the CDR3 plus reference TRBV9 and TRBJ2-5, the full variable domain is DSGVTQTPKHLITATGQRVTLRCSPRSGDLSVYWYQQSLDQGLQFLIQYYNGEERAKGNILERFSAQQFPDLHSELNLSSLELGDSALYFCASSGTSGGVILQETQYFGPGTRLLVL.